These 16 T cell receptor beta chains came from one sample sequenced in a study of blood T cells in healthy people across ages. The second PCR ran 7 to 11 cycles with a sample-barcoded 5' primer and J-beta primers. TCRdb used MiXCR to reprocess the 5' RACE reads, holding one entry per CDR3 protein. Found here are about 840,000 distinct CDR3 sequences, under 35% of them singletons; the top ten hold roughly a tenth. In addition, the sample was reused for a study of T cells of mothers and their children.

What was sequenced was blood. These receptors were collected from a woman aged 35 to 49 in good health.

This clonotype has a handful of counts. The chain combines TRBV19 with TRBJ2-2, with a tentative D call TRBD1 (5 bases). The CDR3 is 16 residues long. V lost 8 bases and J lost 5, with 21 bases in between. CDR1 is LNHDA and CDR2 is SQIVND in the germline V gene (reference sequence). The CDR3 loop is CASSGKGAVGTGELFF. The CDR3, as DNA: TGTGCCAGTTCCGGAAAAGGGGCCGTGGGGACCGGGGAGCTGTTTTTT.

The J gene is TRBJ2-1, the V gene TRBV7-2; D is unresolved. In germline, CDR1 is SGHTA, CDR2 FQGNSA. There are 15 residues in the CDR3. Trimming left V 1 base short and J 7 bases short, with 14 bases between. CDR3 region: CASSLEGWMGNEQFF. For the CDR3, the DNA is TGTGCCAGCAGCTTAGAAGGTTGGATGGGGAATGAGCAGTTCTTC. Full variable domain (rest looked up from reference TRBV7-2 and TRBJ2-1): GAGVSQSPSNKVTEKGKDVELRCDPISGHTALYWYRQSLGQGLEFLIYFQGNSAPDKSGLPSDRFSAERTGGSVSTLTIQRTQQEDSAVYLCASSLEGWMGNEQFFGPGTRLTVL.

V and J are TRBV24-1 and TRBJ2-3; the match to TRBD2 covers 12 bases. The CDR3 extends over 16 amino acids. Germline assignment: CDR1 KGHDR and CDR2 SFDVKD. Trimming took 4 bases from V and 4 from J; bases not matched to a gene: 5. This chain's CDR3 is CATSDPLAGGADTQYF. DNA for the CDR3: TGTGCCACCAGTGACCCCCTAGCGGGGGGGGCAGATACGCAGTATTTT.

The CDR3 sequence: CAWSIFRNTEAFF. The CDR3 coding sequence is TGTGCCTGGAGTATTTTCAGGAACACTGAAGCTTTCTTT. The chain employs TRBV30 and TRBJ1-1; D gene unclear. The CDR3 loop spans 13 amino acids. The germline CDR1 and CDR2 sequences are GTSNPN and SVGIG (reference sequence). The V end was cut by 2 bases, the J end by 1 base, with 8 bases between. The variable domain in full, completed from reference TRBV30 and TRBJ1-1, reads SQTIHQWPATLVQPVGSPLSLECTVEGTSNPNLYWYRQAAGRGLQLLFYSVGIGQISSEVPQNLSASRPQDRQFILSSKKLLLSDSGFYLCAWSIFRNTEAFFGQGTRLTVV.

This clonotype was seen a few times. The chain recombines TRBV7-3 with TRBJ2-1, with 8 bases matching TRBD1. Germline V CDR1 and CDR2: SGHTA, FQGTGA. J was trimmed by 3 bases and V by 2 bases; bases with no gene match: 6. The CDR3 consists of 16 residues. CDR3 in amino acids: CASSLSYGQGYNEQFF. The CDR3 DNA is TGTGCCAGCAGCTTATCATACGGACAGGGCTACAATGAGCAGTTCTTC. Looking up the rest from reference TRBV7-3 and TRBJ2-1 gives the full variable domain: GAGVSQTPSNKVTEKGKYVELRCDPISGHTALYWYRQSLGQGPEFLIYFQGTGAADDSGLPNDRFFAVRPEGSVSTLKIQRTERGDSAVYLCASSLSYGQGYNEQFFGPGTRLTVL.

A few counts support this clonotype. V and J are TRBV29-1 and TRBJ1-1, with 7 bases lining up with TRBD1. J gave up 4 bases and V 6 bases, and 5 bases lay outside the gene matches. There are 12 residues in the CDR3. Germline values: CDR1 SQVTM, CDR2 ANQGSEA. As DNA, the CDR3 is TGCAGCGTGTCGACAGGGCCCACTGAAGCTTTCTTT. As protein: CSVSTGPTEAFF.

This clonotype was counted at least ten times. At one of its ends the junction is not consistent with the germline gene, which may arise from a read error. The V and J genes are TRBV5-1 and TRBJ2-7, with D perhaps being TRBD1 or TRBD2 (5 bases each). The CDR3 consists of 14 residues. Germline V gene data show CDR1 as SGHRS and CDR2 as YFSETQ. CDR3 in amino acids: CASSAQGRSYEQYF. The CDR3 bases are TGTGCCAGCAGTGCCCAGGGACGGTCCTACGAGCAGTACTTC. The variable domain in full, completed from reference TRBV5-1 and TRBJ2-7, reads KAGVTQTPRYLIKTRGQQVTLSCSPISGHRSVSWYQQTPGQGLQFLFEYFSETQRNKGNFPGRFSGRQFSNSRSEMNVSTLELGDSALYLCASSAQGRSYEQYFGPGTRLTVT.

About this clonotype: The missing conserved phenylalanine or tryptophan at the end of this CDR3 makes a read error likely. The chain combines TRBV20-1 with TRBJ1-1, with D possibly matching TRBD1 (5 bases). Germline V gene sequence: CDR1 DFQATT, CDR2 SNEGSKA (reference sequence). CDR3 length: 12 residues. Trimming took off 2 bases at V and 3 bases at J, with 7 bases between the two ends. The CDR3 sequence is CSARKGYTEAFC. CDR3 in DNA: TGCAGTGCTAGAAAGGGGTACACTGAAGCTTTCTGT.

In this sample, this clonotype turned up a few times. The rearrangement joins TRBV5-1 to TRBJ2-3; 9 bases fit TRBD2. The germline V gene encodes CDR1 SGHRS and CDR2 YFSETQ. The CDR3 loop spans 17 amino acids. The V gene end was trimmed by 4 bases and the J gene end by 9 bases; junction bases not matched to a gene: 18. CDR3 nucleotides: TGCGCCAGCAGCCCCCAAGTTGGGACTAGCCAAGGGGAGACGCAGTATTTT. Its protein product is CASSPQVGTSQGETQYF.

This clonotype was seen more than once but under ten times. This chain links TRBV5-5 with TRBJ2-2, with D possibly being TRBD2 (6 bases). CDR3 length equals 18 residues. From germline, CDR1 is SGHKS and CDR2 YYEKEE (reference sequence). V was clipped by 4 bases and J by 4 bases, with 23 bases between them. CDR3 sequence reads: CASSPSTGTRRGTGELFF. CDR3 sequence (DNA): TGTGCCAGCAGCCCCTCTACCGGGACCCGGAGGGGCACCGGGGAGCTGTTTTTT.

This rearrangement joins TRBV29-1 to TRBJ1-1; D call uncertain. The V end lost 6 bases, the J end lost 6 bases, and 11 bases lay between the germline ends. This CDR3 region has 11 residues. Germline V gene data show CDR1 as SQVTM and CDR2 as ANQGSEA. CDR3 region: CSVGWVSEAFF. The CDR3 DNA reads TGCAGCGTAGGTTGGGTTTCTGAAGCTTTCTTT.

This clonotype has ten or more counts. This chain connects TRBV27 to TRBJ2-7; TRBD1 matches at 8 bases. Germline V gives CDR1 MNHEY, CDR2 SMNVEV (reference sequence). The CDR3 is 17 amino acids. V shed 5 bases and J 0 bases; nucleotides not matched to a gene: 12. The CDR3 region is CASSTRFGQGPSYEQYF. In DNA, the CDR3 is TGTGCCAGCAGTACCCGTTTTGGACAGGGCCCCTCCTACGAGCAGTACTTC.

The chain couples TRBV29-1 to TRBJ2-1; 7 nucleotides align to TRBD1. The CDR3 is made up of 13 amino acids. Per the germline V gene, CDR1 is SQVTM and CDR2 is ANQGSEA. Losses at the gene ends were 1 base for V and 10 bases for J; bases not matched to a gene: 7. As DNA, the CDR3 is TGCAGCGTTGAAGGACAGGGTCGGTACGAGCAGTTCTTC. It translates to CSVEGQGRYEQFF.

The chain has TRBV6-2 or TRBV6-3 and TRBJ2-7; D call uncertain. Between the trimmed V and J ends, which lost 2 bases and 0 bases, there was a span of 5 bases. The CDR3 runs to 13 residues. CDR1 MNHEY and CDR2 SVGEGT come from the germline V gene. CDR3 DNA: TGTGCCAGCAGTTACGAACTCTCCTACGAGCAGTACTTC. It codes for CASSYELSYEQYF.

This sequence joins TRBV14 and TRBJ2-5, with a possible D match to TRBD2 (5 bases). The germline CDR1 and CDR2 sequences are SGHDN and FVKESK. V was shortened by 6 bases and J by 5 bases, with 16 bases between the two germline ends. The CDR3 loop spans 14 amino acids. CDR3 sequence (DNA): TGTGCCAGCAGGAGAGGAGGTTTTATGGAGACCCAGTACTTC. It specifies CASRRGGFMETQYF.

This clonotype has just a few counts. The rearrangement joins TRBV28 to TRBJ1-5; possibly TRBD1 for D (6 bases). The germline gives CDR1 MDHEN, CDR2 SYDVKM. V was trimmed by 3 bases and J by 6 bases, leaving 12 bases between them. The CDR3 length is 14 residues. The CDR3 coding sequence is TGTGCCAGCAGTTTGACACAGGGTGCTCAGCCCCAGCATTTT. Translating it yields CASSLTQGAQPQHF.